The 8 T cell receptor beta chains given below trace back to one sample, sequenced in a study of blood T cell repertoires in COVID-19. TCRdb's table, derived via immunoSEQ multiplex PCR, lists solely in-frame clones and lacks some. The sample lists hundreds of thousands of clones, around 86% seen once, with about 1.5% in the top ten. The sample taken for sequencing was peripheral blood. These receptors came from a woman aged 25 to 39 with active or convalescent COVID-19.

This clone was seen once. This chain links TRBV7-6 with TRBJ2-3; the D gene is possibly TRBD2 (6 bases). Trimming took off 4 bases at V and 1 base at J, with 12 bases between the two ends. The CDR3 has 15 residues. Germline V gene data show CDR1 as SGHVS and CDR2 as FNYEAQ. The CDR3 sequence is CASSSPGGRTDTQYF. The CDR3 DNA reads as TGTGCCAGCAGCTCGCCCGGGGGACGCACAGATACGCAGTATTTT.

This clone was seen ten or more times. CDR3 sequence (DNA): TGTGCCAGCAGTGACTCGGGGGAGGGAGGGCCAGATACGCAGTATTTT. This encodes CASSDSGEGGPDTQYF. V is TRBV6-4 and J is TRBJ2-3, with 7 bases that match TRBD2. After removal of 0 bases from V and 4 bases from J, the junction contained 7 bases not matched to a gene. Germline CDR1 reads MRHNA; CDR2 reads SNTAGT. The CDR3 spans 16 residues.

The CDR3 reads CSASTGTGYQETQYF. In DNA form, the CDR3 reads TGCAGTGCTAGTACGGGGACAGGGTATCAAGAGACCCAGTACTTC. The chain has TRBV20-1 and TRBJ2-5; 9 bases match TRBD1. Germline V gives CDR1 DFQATT, CDR2 SNEGSKA (reference sequence). The CDR3 extends over 15 amino acids. V lost 3 bases and J lost 2; bases outside the gene matches: 7.

The CDR3 DNA is TGTGCCAGTAGTAGGGGACTAGCGGGGGGACCGTACAATGAGCAGTTCTTC. Protein product: CASSRGLAGGPYNEQFF. The rearrangement links TRBV19 to TRBJ2-1; 15 positions match TRBD2. V shed 4 bases and J 4 bases; nucleotides not matched to a gene: 5. CDR1 and CDR2 (germline): LNHDA, SQIVND (reference sequence). This CDR3 comprises 17 residues.

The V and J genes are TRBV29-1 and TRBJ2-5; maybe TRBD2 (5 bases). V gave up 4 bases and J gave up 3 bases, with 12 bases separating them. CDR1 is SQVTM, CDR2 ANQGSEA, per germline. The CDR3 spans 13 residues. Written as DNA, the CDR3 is TGCAGCGTTGGTTTCGGGAAGGAAGAGACCCAGTACTTC. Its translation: CSVGFGKEETQYF.

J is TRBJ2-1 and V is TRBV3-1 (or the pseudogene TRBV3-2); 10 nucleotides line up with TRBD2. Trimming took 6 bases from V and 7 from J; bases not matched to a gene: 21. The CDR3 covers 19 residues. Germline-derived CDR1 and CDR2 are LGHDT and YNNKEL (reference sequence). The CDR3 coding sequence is TGTGCCAGCAGTCCCACCTTTCTTGACCCTAGCGGGAGATGGAATGAGCAGTTCTTC. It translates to CASSPTFLDPSGRWNEQFF.

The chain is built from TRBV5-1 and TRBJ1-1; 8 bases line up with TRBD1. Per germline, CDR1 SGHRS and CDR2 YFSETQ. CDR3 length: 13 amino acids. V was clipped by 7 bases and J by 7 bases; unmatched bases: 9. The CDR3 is CASWGRTGHEAFF. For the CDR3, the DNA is TGCGCCAGCTGGGGGCGGACAGGGCATGAAGCTTTCTTT.

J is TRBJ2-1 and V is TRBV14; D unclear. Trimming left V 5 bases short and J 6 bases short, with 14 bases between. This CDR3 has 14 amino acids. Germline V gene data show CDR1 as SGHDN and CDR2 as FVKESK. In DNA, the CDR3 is TGTGCCAGCAGCAGAGGCCCGATGGGCAATGAGCAGTTCTTC. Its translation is CASSRGPMGNEQFF.